This T cell receptor beta chain was sequenced during a study of blood T cell repertoires in COVID-19. Looking at the study overall: Italy, Spain and the United States were the sources of the convalescent and acute COVID-19 samples. PBMCs, B-cell-depleted T cells, or T cells were the source of the cDNA or gDNA that made up the material.

Germline CDR1 MNHNY, CDR2 SVGAGI (reference sequence). The CDR3 spans 15 residues. Trimming stripped 6 bases from V and 0 bases from J, with 11 bases between. Only in-frame clones appear in the TCRdb table, and some are missing; sequencing was by immunoSEQ multiplex PCR. The sample shows about 100,000 clones, roughly 90% of them seen only once. The sequenced sample consisted of peripheral blood. V gene TRBV6-6 combines with J gene TRBJ1-4, with D unresolved. The sequence was obtained from a man aged 60-69 years with acute or convalescent COVID-19. The CDR3 spells CASRRTDATNEKLFF. The CDR3 DNA reads TGTGCCAGCAGAAGAACAGACGCAACTAATGAAAAACTGTTTTTT.